One and the same sample provided the 9 T cell receptor beta chains below, sequenced in a study of Graves' ophthalmopathy and Graves' hyperthyroidism. The study amplified TCR beta CDR3 regions using RNA transcripts. Second-round multiplex PCR came after a first-round RT-PCR that employed HTBI primers. TCRdb ran MiXCR on the multiplex PCR reads and lists one entry per CDR3 protein. The sample includes about 240,000 distinct CDR3 sequences, around 42% of them seen just once. The specimen sequenced was peripheral blood. The source is an adult man with Graves' ophthalmopathy.

This rearrangement joins TRBV5-1 to TRBJ2-7, with TRBD1 identical over 7 bases. The CDR3 sequence is 13 residues long. V lost 4 bases and J lost 7; bases outside the gene matches: 8. Germline values: CDR1 SGHRS, CDR2 YFSETQ. In DNA form, the CDR3 reads TGCGCCAGCAGCCCTGGGACAGCCAATGAGCAGTACTTC. Its translation is CASSPGTANEQYF.

This chain connects TRBV19 to TRBJ2-6, with D tentatively TRBD2 (5 bases). The germline V gene has CDR1 LNHDA and CDR2 SQIVND (reference sequence). The CDR3 consists of 15 residues. V was clipped by 9 bases and J by 0 bases, with 12 bases between them. CDR3 residues: CASREGPSGANVLTF. The CDR3 DNA is TGTGCCAGCAGAGAGGGCCCCTCTGGGGCCAACGTCCTGACTTTC.

V gene TRBV12-3 or TRBV12-4 combines with J gene TRBJ2-5; 10 bases map to TRBD2. Unmatched junction bases numbered 13, after V lost 4 bases and J lost 2 bases. This CDR3 contains 18 residues. The CDR3 coding sequence is TGTGCCAGCAGTTCCCCTCCTGGACTAGCGGACTCTCAAGAGACCCAGTACTTC. The encoded protein is CASSSPPGLADSQETQYF.

The chain combines TRBV9 with TRBJ2-2, with 8 bases identical to TRBD2. V lost 6 bases, J lost 7 bases, and 11 bases stayed unmatched. This CDR3 has 15 amino acids. Germline CDR1 SGDLS, CDR2 YYNGEE. CDR3 DNA sequence: TGTGCCAGCATGGACTCGGGGGGGGCTAGCGGGGAGCTGTTTTTT. Translation: CASMDSGGASGELFF.

There are a few counts of this clonotype. The V gene is TRBV2, the J gene TRBJ1-2; D is ambiguous. This CDR3 region has 14 residues. Between the trimmed V and J ends, which lost 1 base and 8 bases, there was a span of 14 bases. The V gene's germline CDR1 is SNHLY and CDR2 FYNNEI. The CDR3 reads CASSEVRPMRGYTF. The CDR3 coding sequence is TGTGCCAGCAGTGAAGTCAGACCCATGAGGGGCTACACCTTC.

This clonotype was detected a few times. The chain recombines TRBV19 with TRBJ2-6; possibly TRBD1 for D (5 bases). The V end lost 7 bases, the J end lost 0 bases, and 13 bases lay between the germline ends. Germline CDR1 reads LNHDA; CDR2 reads SQIVND (reference sequence). The CDR3 has 16 residues. Written as DNA, the CDR3 is TGTGCCAGTAAAGGGGCAGCCTACTCTGGGGCCAACGTCCTGACTTTC. Protein: CASKGAAYSGANVLTF.

The V and J genes are TRBV12-3 or TRBV12-4 and TRBJ2-2; perhaps D is TRBD1 or TRBD2 (5 bases each). The CDR3 sequence is 15 residues long. CDR3 sequence (DNA): TGTGCTAGTTTCCCGCGGGTGGGGCGAAACGGGGAGCTGTTTTTT. Its translation is CASFPRVGRNGELFF.

This clonotype appeared many times. This chain connects TRBV20-1 to TRBJ2-7; the D gene is possibly TRBD2 (6 bases). Germline values: CDR1 DFQATT, CDR2 SNEGSKA (reference sequence). The CDR3 has 13 amino acids. V lost 0 bases and J lost 5, with 11 bases in between. The CDR3 nucleotides read TGCAGTGCTAGAGAAGGGGAGGAGGACGAGCAGTACTTC. This gives the protein CSAREGEEDEQYF.

The chain joins TRBV20-1 to TRBJ1-2, with 7 bases aligning to TRBD1. Trimming took 4 bases from V and 4 from J; bases not matched to a gene: 18. CDR1 DFQATT and CDR2 SNEGSKA come from the germline V gene (reference sequence). The CDR3 runs to 17 residues. The DNA of the CDR3 is TGCAGTGCTAACCCCGGGGTTCTTCGGACAGGCTCCTATGGCTACACCTTC. Its protein is CSANPGVLRTGSYGYTF.